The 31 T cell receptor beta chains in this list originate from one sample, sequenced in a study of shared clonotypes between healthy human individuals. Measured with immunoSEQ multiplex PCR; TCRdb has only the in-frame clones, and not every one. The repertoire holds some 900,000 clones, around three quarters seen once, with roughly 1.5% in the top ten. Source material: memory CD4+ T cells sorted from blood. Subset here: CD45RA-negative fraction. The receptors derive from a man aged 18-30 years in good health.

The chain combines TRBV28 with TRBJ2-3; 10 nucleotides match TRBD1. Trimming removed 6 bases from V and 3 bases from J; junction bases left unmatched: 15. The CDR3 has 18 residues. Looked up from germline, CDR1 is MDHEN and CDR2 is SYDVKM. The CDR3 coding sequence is TGTGCCAGCAGCCCTACGAGGGACAGGGGTAGGAGTACAGATACGCAGTATTTT. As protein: CASSPTRDRGRSTDTQYF.

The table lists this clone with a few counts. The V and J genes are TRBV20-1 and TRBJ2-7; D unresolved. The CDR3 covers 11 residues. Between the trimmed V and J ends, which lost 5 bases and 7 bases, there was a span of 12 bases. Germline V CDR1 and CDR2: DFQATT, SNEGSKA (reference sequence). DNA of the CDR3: TGCAGTGCTTCTCGACTGGAAGAGCAGTACTTC. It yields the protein CSASRLEEQYF.

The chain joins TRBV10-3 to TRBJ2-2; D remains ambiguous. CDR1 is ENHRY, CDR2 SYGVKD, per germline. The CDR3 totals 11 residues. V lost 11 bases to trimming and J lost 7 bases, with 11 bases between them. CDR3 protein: CASQLNGELFF. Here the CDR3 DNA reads TGTGCCTCACAGCTAAACGGGGAGCTGTTTTTT.

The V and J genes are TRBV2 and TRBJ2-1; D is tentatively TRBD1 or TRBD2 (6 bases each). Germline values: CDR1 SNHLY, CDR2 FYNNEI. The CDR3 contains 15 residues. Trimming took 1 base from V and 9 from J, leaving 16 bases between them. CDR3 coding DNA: TGTGCCAGCAGTGAAGGACTAGGGGGTGCGACTGAGCAGTTCTTC. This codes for CASSEGLGGATEQFF. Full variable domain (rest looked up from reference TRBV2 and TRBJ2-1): EPEVTQTPSHQVTQMGQEVILRCVPISNHLYFYWYRQILGQKVEFLVSFYNNEISEKSEIFDDQFSVERPDGSNFTLKIRSTKLEDSAMYFCASSEGLGGATEQFFGPGTRLTVL.

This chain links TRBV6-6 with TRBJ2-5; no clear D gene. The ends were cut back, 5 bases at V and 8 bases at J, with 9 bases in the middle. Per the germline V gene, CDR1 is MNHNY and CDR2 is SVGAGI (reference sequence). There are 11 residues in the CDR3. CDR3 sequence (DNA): TGTGCCAGCAGTACCGCCGGCACCCAGTACTTC. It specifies CASSTAGTQYF.

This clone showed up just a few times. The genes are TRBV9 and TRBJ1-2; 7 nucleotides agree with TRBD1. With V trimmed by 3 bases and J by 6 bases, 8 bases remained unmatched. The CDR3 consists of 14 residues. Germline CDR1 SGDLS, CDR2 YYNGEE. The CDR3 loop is CASSAQQGMNGYTF. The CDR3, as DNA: TGTGCCAGCAGCGCACAACAGGGGATGAATGGCTACACCTTC.

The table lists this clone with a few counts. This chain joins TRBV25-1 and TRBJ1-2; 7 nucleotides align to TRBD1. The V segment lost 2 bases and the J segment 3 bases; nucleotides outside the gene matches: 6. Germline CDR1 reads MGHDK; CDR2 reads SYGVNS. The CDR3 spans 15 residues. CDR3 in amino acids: CASSERQGHHYGYTF. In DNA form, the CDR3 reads TGTGCCAGCAGTGAAAGACAGGGACACCACTATGGCTACACCTTC.

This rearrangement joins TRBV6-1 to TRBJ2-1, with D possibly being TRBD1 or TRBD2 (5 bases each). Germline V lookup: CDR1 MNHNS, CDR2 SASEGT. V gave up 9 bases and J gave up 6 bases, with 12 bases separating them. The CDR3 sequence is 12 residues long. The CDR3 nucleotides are TGTGCCAGTGAGGGGTTCGGCAATGAGCAGTTCTTC. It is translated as CASEGFGNEQFF.

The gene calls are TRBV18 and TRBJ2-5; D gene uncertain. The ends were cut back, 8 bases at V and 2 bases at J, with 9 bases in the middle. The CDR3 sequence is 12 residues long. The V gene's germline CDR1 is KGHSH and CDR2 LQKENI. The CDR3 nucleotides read TGTGCCAGCACTACCTCGCAAGAGACCCAGTACTTC. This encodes CASTTSQETQYF.

CDR3 in DNA: TGTGCCAGCCGGGAGTGGGGGGGACAGGGCAATGAAAAACTGTTTTTT. Amino acids: CASREWGGQGNEKLFF. This chain connects TRBV2 to TRBJ1-4, with TRBD1 matching over 9 bases. The CDR3 runs 16 residues. With 8 bases clipped from V and 5 bases from J, the junction kept 12 bases outside the gene matches. Looked up from germline, CDR1 is SNHLY and CDR2 is FYNNEI.

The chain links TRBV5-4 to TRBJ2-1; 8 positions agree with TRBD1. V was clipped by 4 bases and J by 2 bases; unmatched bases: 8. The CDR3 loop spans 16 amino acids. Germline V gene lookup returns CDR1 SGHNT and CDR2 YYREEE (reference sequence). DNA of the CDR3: TGTGCCAGCAGCCCCGGTCGGGACAGGACCTACAATGAGCAGTTCTTC. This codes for CASSPGRDRTYNEQFF.

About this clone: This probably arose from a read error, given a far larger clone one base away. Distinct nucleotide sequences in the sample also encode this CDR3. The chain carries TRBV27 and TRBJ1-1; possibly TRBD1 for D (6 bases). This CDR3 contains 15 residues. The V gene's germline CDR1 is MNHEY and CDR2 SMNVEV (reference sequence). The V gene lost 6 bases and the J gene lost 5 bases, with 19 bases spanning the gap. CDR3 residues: CASSPFTGRSTEAFF. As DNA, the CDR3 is TGTGCCAGCAGCCCCTTCACAGGGAGGAGTACTGAAGCTTTCTTT.

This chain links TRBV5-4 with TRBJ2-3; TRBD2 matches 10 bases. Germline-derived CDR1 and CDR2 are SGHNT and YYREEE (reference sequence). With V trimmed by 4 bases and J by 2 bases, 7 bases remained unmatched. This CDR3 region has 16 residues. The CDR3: CASSLFLAGATDTQYF. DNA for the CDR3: TGTGCCAGCAGCCTATTTCTAGCGGGGGCCACAGATACGCAGTATTTT.

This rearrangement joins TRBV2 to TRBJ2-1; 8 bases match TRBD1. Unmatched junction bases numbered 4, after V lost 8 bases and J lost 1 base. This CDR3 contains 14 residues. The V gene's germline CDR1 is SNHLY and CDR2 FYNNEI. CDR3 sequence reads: CASGDRTSYNEQFF. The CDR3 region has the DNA TGTGCCAGCGGGGACAGGACGTCCTACAATGAGCAGTTCTTC. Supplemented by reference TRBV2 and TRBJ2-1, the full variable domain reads EPEVTQTPSHQVTQMGQEVILRCVPISNHLYFYWYRQILGQKVEFLVSFYNNEISEKSEIFDDQFSVERPDGSNFTLKIRSTKLEDSAMYFCASGDRTSYNEQFFGPGTRLTVL.

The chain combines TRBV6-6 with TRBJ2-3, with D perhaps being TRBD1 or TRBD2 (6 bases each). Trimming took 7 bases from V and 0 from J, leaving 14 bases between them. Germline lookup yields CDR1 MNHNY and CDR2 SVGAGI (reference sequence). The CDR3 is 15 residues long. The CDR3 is CASKLTGTSTDTQYF. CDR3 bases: TGTGCCAGCAAGCTTACAGGGACTAGCACAGATACGCAGTATTTT.

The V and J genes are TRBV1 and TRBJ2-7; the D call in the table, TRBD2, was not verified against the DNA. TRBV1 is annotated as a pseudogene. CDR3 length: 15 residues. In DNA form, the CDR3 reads TGCACCAGCAGCCCCCGACTAGCTGAAAAAGACGAGCAGTACTTC. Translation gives CTSSPRLAEKDEQYF.

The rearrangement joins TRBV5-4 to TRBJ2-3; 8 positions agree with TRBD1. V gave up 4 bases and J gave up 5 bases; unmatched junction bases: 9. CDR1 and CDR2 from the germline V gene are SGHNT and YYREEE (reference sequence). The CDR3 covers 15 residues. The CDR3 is CASSDRGPVGDTQYF. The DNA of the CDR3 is TGTGCCAGCAGCGACAGGGGTCCCGTAGGAGATACGCAGTATTTT.

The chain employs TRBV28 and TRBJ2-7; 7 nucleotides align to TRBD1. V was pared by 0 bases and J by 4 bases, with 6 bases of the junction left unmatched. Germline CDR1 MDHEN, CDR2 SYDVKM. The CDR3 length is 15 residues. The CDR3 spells CASSLWSRGKYEQYF. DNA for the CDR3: TGTGCCAGCAGTTTATGGAGCAGGGGGAAGTACGAGCAGTACTTC.

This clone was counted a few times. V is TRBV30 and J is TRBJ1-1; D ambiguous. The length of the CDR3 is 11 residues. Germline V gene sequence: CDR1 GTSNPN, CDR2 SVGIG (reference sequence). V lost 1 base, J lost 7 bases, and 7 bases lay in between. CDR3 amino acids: CAWSGENEAFF. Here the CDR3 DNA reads TGTGCCTGGAGTGGAGAAAATGAAGCTTTCTTT.

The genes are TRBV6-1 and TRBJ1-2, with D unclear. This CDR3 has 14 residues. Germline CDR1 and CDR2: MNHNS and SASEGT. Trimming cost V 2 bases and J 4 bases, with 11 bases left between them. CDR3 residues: CASSELSARYGYTF. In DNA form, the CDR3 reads TGTGCCAGCAGTGAACTAAGCGCCCGCTATGGCTACACCTTC.

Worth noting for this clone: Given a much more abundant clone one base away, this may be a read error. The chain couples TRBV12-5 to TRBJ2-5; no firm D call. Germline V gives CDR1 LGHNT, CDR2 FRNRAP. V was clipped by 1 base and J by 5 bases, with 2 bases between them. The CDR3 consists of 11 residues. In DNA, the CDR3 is TGTGCTAGTGGTTTGGAGGAGACCCAGTACTTC. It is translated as CASGLEETQYF.

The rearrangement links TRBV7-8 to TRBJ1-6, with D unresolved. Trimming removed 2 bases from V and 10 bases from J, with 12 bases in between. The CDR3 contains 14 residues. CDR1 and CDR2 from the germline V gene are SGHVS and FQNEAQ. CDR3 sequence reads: CASSLISEGSPLHF. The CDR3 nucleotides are TGTGCCAGCAGCTTAATTTCTGAGGGCTCACCCCTCCACTTT.

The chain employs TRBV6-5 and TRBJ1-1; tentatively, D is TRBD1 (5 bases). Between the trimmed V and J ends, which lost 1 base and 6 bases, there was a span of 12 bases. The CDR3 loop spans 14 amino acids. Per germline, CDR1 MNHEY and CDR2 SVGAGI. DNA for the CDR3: TGTGCCAGCAGTTACTACCAGGGAGGCGCTGAAGCTTTCTTT. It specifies CASSYYQGGAEAFF.

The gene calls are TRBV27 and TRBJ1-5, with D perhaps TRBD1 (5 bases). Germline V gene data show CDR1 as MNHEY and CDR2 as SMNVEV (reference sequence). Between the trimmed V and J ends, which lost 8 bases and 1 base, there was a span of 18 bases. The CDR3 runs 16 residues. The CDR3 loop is CASRGWGPASNQPQHF. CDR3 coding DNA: TGTGCCAGCCGCGGCTGGGGCCCTGCGAGCAATCAGCCCCAGCATTTT.

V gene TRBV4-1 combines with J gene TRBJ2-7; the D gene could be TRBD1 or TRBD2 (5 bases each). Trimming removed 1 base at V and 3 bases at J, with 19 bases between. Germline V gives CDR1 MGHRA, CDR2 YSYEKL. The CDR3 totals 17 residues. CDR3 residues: CASSQGGWEISFYEQYF. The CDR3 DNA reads TGCGCCAGCAGCCAAGGGGGGTGGGAGATAAGTTTCTACGAGCAGTACTTC.

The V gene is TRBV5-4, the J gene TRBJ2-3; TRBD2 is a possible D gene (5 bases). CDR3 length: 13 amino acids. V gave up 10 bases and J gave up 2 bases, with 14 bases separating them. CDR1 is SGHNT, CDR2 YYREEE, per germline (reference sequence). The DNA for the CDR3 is TGTGCCGTTGGGAGAGCCAACACAGATACGCAGTATTTT. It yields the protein CAVGRANTDTQYF. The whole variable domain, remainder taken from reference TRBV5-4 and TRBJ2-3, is ETGVTQSPTHLIKTRGQQVTLRCSSQSGHNTVSWYQQALGQGPQFIFQYYREEENGRGNFPPRFSGLQFPNYSSELNVNALELDDSALYLCAVGRANTDTQYFGPGTRLTVL.

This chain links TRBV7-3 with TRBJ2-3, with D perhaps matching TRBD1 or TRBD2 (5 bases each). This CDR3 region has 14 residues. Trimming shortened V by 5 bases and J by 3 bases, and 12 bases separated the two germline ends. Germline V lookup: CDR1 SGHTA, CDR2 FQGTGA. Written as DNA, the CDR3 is TGTGCCAGCAGCCCGGGGCAGGTAACAGATACGCAGTATTTT. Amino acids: CASSPGQVTDTQYF.

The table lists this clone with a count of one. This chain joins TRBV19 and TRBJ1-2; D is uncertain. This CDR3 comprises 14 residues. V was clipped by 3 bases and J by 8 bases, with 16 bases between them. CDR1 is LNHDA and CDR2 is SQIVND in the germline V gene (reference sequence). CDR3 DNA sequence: TGTGCCAGTAGTATGGAGGCGAAAGGAGACGGCTACACCTTC. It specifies CASSMEAKGDGYTF.

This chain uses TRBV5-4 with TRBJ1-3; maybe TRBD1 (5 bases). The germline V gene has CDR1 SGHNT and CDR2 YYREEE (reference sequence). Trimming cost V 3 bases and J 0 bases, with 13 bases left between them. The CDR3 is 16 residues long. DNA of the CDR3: TGTGCCAGCAGCTCACGGGACGGAGACTCTGGAAACACCATATATTTT. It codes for CASSSRDGDSGNTIYF.

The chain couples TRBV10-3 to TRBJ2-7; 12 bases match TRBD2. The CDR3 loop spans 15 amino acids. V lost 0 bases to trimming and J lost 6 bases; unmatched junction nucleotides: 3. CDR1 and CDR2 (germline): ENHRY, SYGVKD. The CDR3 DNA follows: TGTGCCATCAGTGAGTCGACTAGCGGGAGCTCCGAGCAGTACTTC. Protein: CAISESTSGSSEQYF.

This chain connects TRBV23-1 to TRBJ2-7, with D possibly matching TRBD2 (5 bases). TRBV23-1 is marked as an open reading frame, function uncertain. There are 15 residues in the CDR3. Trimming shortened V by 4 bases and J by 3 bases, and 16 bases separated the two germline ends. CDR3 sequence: CASSPSDGNLYEQYF. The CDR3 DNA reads TGCGCCAGCAGTCCTTCTGACGGGAATCTCTACGAGCAGTACTTC.